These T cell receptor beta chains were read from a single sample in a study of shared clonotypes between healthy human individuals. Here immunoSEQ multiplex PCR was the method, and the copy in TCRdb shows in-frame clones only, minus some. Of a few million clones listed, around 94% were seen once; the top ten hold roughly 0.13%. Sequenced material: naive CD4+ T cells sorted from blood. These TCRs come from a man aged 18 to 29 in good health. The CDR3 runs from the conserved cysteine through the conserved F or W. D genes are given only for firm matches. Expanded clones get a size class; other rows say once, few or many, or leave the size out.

CDR3: CASSEAALGNTEAFF
DNA: TGTGCCAGCAGTGAAGCTGCCCTGGGGAACACTGAAGCTTTCTTT
J: TRBJ1-1
D: -
V: TRBV6-1
size: -

CDR3: CASSSGRRYTGELFF
DNA: TGTGCCAGCAGCTCTGGACGGCGATATACCGGGGAGCTGTTTTTT
J: TRBJ2-2
D: -
V: TRBV11-3
size: -

CDR3: CASSELWSDEKLFF
DNA: TGTGCCAGCAGTGAACTTTGGAGCGATGAAAAACTGTTTTTT
J: TRBJ1-4
D: -
V: TRBV6-1
size: -

CDR3: CASSLFHGRAGNTIYF
DNA: TGCGCCAGCAGCCTGTTCCACGGGCGGGCTGGAAACACCATATATTTT
J: TRBJ1-3
D: -
V: TRBV4-1
size: -

CDR3: CAISEGQGGRNTIYF
DNA: TGTGCCATCAGTGAGGGACAGGGAGGCCGAAACACCATATATTTT
J: TRBJ1-3
D: TRBD1
V: TRBV10-3
size: once

CDR3: CASSRTGTGASDTQYF
DNA: TGTGCCAGCAGTCGCACCGGGACAGGGGCATCGGATACGCAGTATTTT
J: TRBJ2-3
D: TRBD1
V: TRBV27
size: once

CDR3: CASSSLGDRGSDEQFF
DNA: TGTGCCAGCAGCTCACTAGGGGACAGGGGTTCCGATGAGCAGTTCTTC
J: TRBJ2-1
D: TRBD1
V: TRBV28
size: -

CDR3: CASSESGAGSSYEQYF
DNA: TGTGCCAGCAGCGAGTCAGGGGCGGGTTCCTCCTACGAGCAGTACTTC
J: TRBJ2-7
D: -
V: TRBV7-8
size: once

CDR3: CASSLTGALNTEAFF
DNA: TGTGCCAGCAGCCTCACAGGGGCCCTGAACACTGAAGCTTTCTTT
J: TRBJ1-1
D: TRBD1
V: TRBV7-9
size: -

CDR3: CASSLKEQAPYEQYF
DNA: TGTGCCAGCAGTTTAAAGGAGCAGGCCCCCTACGAGCAGTACTTC
J: TRBJ2-7
D: -
V: TRBV27
size: -

CDR3: CASSLISGGNRETQYF
DNA: TGTGCCAGCAGCTTAATTTCCGGCGGGAACAGGGAGACCCAGTACTTC
J: TRBJ2-5
D: -
V: TRBV7-2
size: -

CDR3: CASSETVGNSPLHF
DNA: TGTGCCAGCTCTGAGACGGTTGGGAATTCACCCCTCCACTTT
J: TRBJ1-6
D: -
V: TRBV18
size: -

CDR3: CASSNQGDTGELFF
DNA: TGTGCCAGTAGTAACCAGGGGGACACCGGGGAGCTGTTTTTT
J: TRBJ2-2
D: TRBD1
V: TRBV19
size: -

CDR3: CASSSYSQPQHF
DNA: TGTGCCAGCAGCTCTTACTCTCAGCCCCAGCATTTT
J: TRBJ1-5
D: -
V: TRBV7-9
size: -

CDR3: CASSLVGGASYEQYF
DNA: TGTGCCAGCAGCTTAGTGGGGGGGGCCTCCTACGAGCAGTACTTC
J: TRBJ2-7
D: -
V: TRBV7-6
size: -

CDR3: CASSMNREETQYF
DNA: TGTGCCAGTAGTATGAACAGGGAAGAGACCCAGTACTTC
J: TRBJ2-5
D: -
V: TRBV19
size: -

CDR3: CASSFSGEGSPLHF
DNA: TGTGCCAGCAGCTTTTCGGGGGAGGGTTCACCCCTCCACTTT
J: TRBJ1-6
D: -
V: TRBV7-2
size: -

CDR3: CASSLRGLAGITDTQYF
DNA: TGTGCCAGCTCACTCCGAGGACTAGCGGGGATCACAGATACGCAGTATTTT
J: TRBJ2-3
D: TRBD2
V: TRBV18
size: -

CDR3: CASCILGLQGYGYNEQFF
DNA: TGTGCCAGCTGTATTTTGGGCCTACAGGGGTACGGCTACAATGAGCAGTTCTTC
J: TRBJ2-1
D: TRBD1
V: TRBV5-6
size: -

CDR3: CASSDGTGTNSPLHF
DNA: TGTGCCAGCAGCGATGGGACAGGGACGAATTCACCCCTCCACTTT
J: TRBJ1-6
D: TRBD1
V: TRBV11-3
size: -

CDR3: CASSKEWRGYTF
DNA: TGTGCCAGCAGCAAAGAGTGGCGGGGCTACACCTTC
J: TRBJ1-2
D: -
V: TRBV21-1
size: -

CDR3: CASSQDREVSYEQYF
DNA: TGCGCCAGCAGCCAAGATCGGGAGGTGAGCTACGAGCAGTACTTC
J: TRBJ2-7
D: TRBD2
V: TRBV4-3
size: -

CDR3: CASTPGQQETQYF
DNA: TGTGCCAGCACCCCCGGTCAACAAGAGACCCAGTACTTC
J: TRBJ2-5
D: -
V: TRBV6-6
size: -